There are a few counts of the clone carrying this T cell receptor (beta chain). No antigen is known for it. They built TCR cDNA with 5'RACE template switching, a step that put in a universal primer site and UMIs. TCRdb re-derived calls from the 5' RACE reads in MiXCR, one entry per CDR3 protein. The sample carries under 600,000 distinct CDR3 sequences, 13% recorded once. Germline assignment: CDR1 MNHNS and CDR2 SASEGT. The CDR3 consists of 14 residues. Trimming took off 6 bases at V and 3 bases at J, with 14 bases between the two ends. This sample stems from a study of T cells after yellow fever vaccination. Study-wide results and limits: A weaker secondary response peaked on day 5, the primary on day 15. Reappearance after the booster was seen for most primary-vaccination clones, at 95% to 96% CD4 and more than 80% CD8.

The clonotype comes from a man under 40 who received the YFV17D yellow fever vaccine. Material: PBMCs, obtained on the day of the yellow fever booster vaccination. The rearrangement joins TRBV6-1 to TRBJ1-2; D is possibly TRBD1 (6 bases). CDR3 nucleotide sequence: TGTGCCAGCAGCCCGGGGGGCGACTACTATGGCTACACCTTC. This translates into CASSPGGDYYGYTF.